What follows are 5 T cell receptor beta chains derived from one specimen sequenced in a study of T cells after yellow fever vaccination. TCRdb processed the 5' RACE reads anew with MiXCR; each CDR3 protein has one entry. The sample holds about 58,000 distinct CDR3 sequences; approximately 7.7% are singletons and the top ten take about 40%. The material sequenced was CD8+ T cells sorted from PBMCs, taken on the day of the first yellow fever vaccination. These receptors were obtained from a man aged 18 to 30 who received the YFV17D yellow fever vaccine.

At least ten counts were recorded for this clonotype. The gene calls are TRBV4-1 and TRBJ2-4; 9 bases match TRBD1. The CDR3 totals 14 residues. CDR1 is MGHRA, CDR2 YSYEKL, per germline. V shed 4 bases and J 10 bases; nucleotides not matched to a gene: 8. CDR3 DNA: TGCGCCAGCAGCCTCCTAGACAGGGGGGGGATTCAGTACTTC. Translating it yields CASSLLDRGGIQYF.

This clonotype was seen repeatedly, ten times or more. The V and J genes are TRBV12-3 or TRBV12-4 and TRBJ2-7, with a possible D match to TRBD1 (6 bases). The CDR3 runs to 14 residues. V lost 4 bases, J lost 3 bases, and 13 bases lay in between. The CDR3 nucleotides are TGTGCCAGCAGTTGGGCAGGGGACCTCTACGAGCAGTACTTC. The encoded protein is CASSWAGDLYEQYF.

This sequence joins TRBV5-1 and TRBJ1-3; D is possibly TRBD1 (6 bases). The CDR3 consists of 15 residues. Per the germline V gene, CDR1 is SGHRS and CDR2 is YFSETQ. Deletions cut 4 bases from V and 4 bases from J, with 15 bases between. The CDR3, as DNA: TGCGCCAGCAGCGCCGGGGGGCTATCCGGAAACACCATATATTTT. Translated, it gives CASSAGGLSGNTIYF.

This clonotype was seen repeatedly, ten times or more. This chain links TRBV6-5 with TRBJ2-1; D may be TRBD2 (6 bases). This CDR3 contains 14 residues. Germline lookup yields CDR1 MNHEY and CDR2 SVGAGI. V dropped 10 bases and J dropped 8 bases, with 21 bases sitting between them. Here the CDR3 reads CATGWGDLNHEQFF. The CDR3 DNA reads as TGTGCCACCGGGTGGGGGGATCTCAATCATGAGCAGTTCTTC.

This rearrangement joins TRBV9 to TRBJ2-3; the D gene is possibly TRBD2 (5 bases). Germline values: CDR1 SGDLS, CDR2 YYNGEE. The CDR3 is 15 residues long. Trimming removed 3 bases from V and 2 bases from J, with 13 bases in between. As DNA, the CDR3 is TGTGCCAGCAGCGCTCGGACTGGATCCACAGATACGCAGTATTTT. Translation: CASSARTGSTDTQYF. Variable domain in full (rest from reference TRBV9 and TRBJ2-3): DSGVTQTPKHLITATGQRVTLRCSPRSGDLSVYWYQQSLDQGLQFLIQYYNGEERAKGNILERFSAQQFPDLHSELNLSSLELGDSALYFCASSARTGSTDTQYFGPGTRLTVL.